The T cell receptor (beta chain) described here comes from a study of blood T cell repertoires in COVID-19. Study details: The analysed material was cDNA or gDNA that came from T cells, B-cell-depleted T cells, or PBMCs.

Assay used: immunoSEQ multiplex PCR; TCRdb lists only in-frame clones, some missing. The sample has 80,000 or so clones, 88% seen once. CDR3 size: 12 residues. Trimming pared 7 bases from V and 6 bases from J, leaving 12 bases between. The chain is built from TRBV12-3 or TRBV12-4 and TRBJ1-1, with TRBD1 as a possible D gene (6 bases). The receptor comes from a human donor in a cohort sampled during active COVID-19. Sequenced input: peripheral blood. The CDR3 DNA is TGTGCCAGCACCGGGACACCCGCTGAAGCTTTCTTT. Translating gives CASTGTPAEAFF.